Shown below are 20 T cell receptor beta chains from a single sample sequenced in a study of shared clonotypes between healthy human individuals. Profiling relied on immunoSEQ multiplex PCR, and the TCRdb table lists in-frame clones only, not all of them. This table holds 550,000 to 800,000 clones, about 90% found once. Sequences were obtained from memory CD8+ T cells from PBMCs. The subset: CD45RO+ cells pooled with CCR7-negative TemRA cells. Receptors were obtained from a man between 18 and 35 years old in good health. Some clones in this sample may be carry-over from other donors' samples.

The genes are TRBV27 and TRBJ2-1, with D unclear. V lost 3 bases, J lost 6 bases, and 9 bases lay in between. Germline lookup yields CDR1 MNHEY and CDR2 SMNVEV (reference sequence). This CDR3 spans 13 amino acids. The chain's CDR3 is CASSFFLGNEQFF. For the CDR3, the DNA is TGTGCCAGCAGTTTCTTCTTGGGCAATGAGCAGTTCTTC.

This chain uses TRBV5-1 with TRBJ1-2, with D uncertain. The CDR3 length is 14 residues. Germline-derived CDR1 and CDR2 are SGHRS and YFSETQ. Trimming shortened V by 0 bases and J by 4 bases, and 10 bases separated the two germline ends. CDR3 nucleotide sequence: TGCGCCAGCAGCTTGGACGACGGACGCTATGGCTACACCTTC. Protein: CASSLDDGRYGYTF. Variable domain in full (rest from reference TRBV5-1 and TRBJ1-2): KAGVTQTPRYLIKTRGQQVTLSCSPISGHRSVSWYQQTPGQGLQFLFEYFSETQRNKGNFPGRFSGRQFSNSRSEMNVSTLELGDSALYLCASSLDDGRYGYTFGSGTRLTVV.

The chain is built from TRBV10-3 and TRBJ1-5; D remains ambiguous. Trimming stripped 4 bases from V and 4 bases from J, with 8 bases between. The germline V gene has CDR1 ENHRY and CDR2 SYGVKD. The CDR3 length is 13 residues. The CDR3 here is CAISGVGNQPQHF. CDR3 in DNA: TGTGCCATCAGTGGAGTGGGAAATCAGCCCCAGCATTTT.

V usage is TRBV28 and J usage is TRBJ2-7, with D tentatively TRBD1 (6 bases). Germline-derived CDR1 and CDR2 are MDHEN and SYDVKM. The CDR3 length is 15 residues. The ends were cut back, 3 bases at V and 3 bases at J, with 15 bases in the middle. In DNA form, the CDR3 reads TGTGCCAGCAGTTTCCGCGGGCCAGGGGTCTACGAGCAGTACTTC. As protein: CASSFRGPGVYEQYF.

This chain uses TRBV19 with TRBJ1-2; D may be TRBD1 (6 bases). The CDR3 consists of 14 residues. Trimming stripped 5 bases from V and 6 bases from J, with 16 bases between. Looked up from germline, CDR1 is LNHDA and CDR2 is SQIVND (reference sequence). The CDR3 sequence: CASSLTGAMDGYTF. The CDR3 coding sequence is TGTGCCAGTAGTCTAACGGGGGCAATGGATGGCTACACCTTC. The complete variable domain, with remaining parts taken from reference TRBV19 and TRBJ1-2, reads DGGITQSPKYLFRKEGQNVTLSCEQNLNHDAMYWYRQDPGQGLRLIYYSQIVNDFQKGDIAEGYSVSREKKESFPLTVTSAQKNPTAFYLCASSLTGAMDGYTFGSGTRLTVV.

This chain connects TRBV19 to TRBJ1-5; D unclear. Germline V CDR1 and CDR2: LNHDA, SQIVND (reference sequence). This CDR3 has 14 residues. The V gene lost 5 bases and the J gene lost 2 bases, with 10 bases spanning the gap. The CDR3 protein is CASSYGSGNQPQHF. The CDR3 region has the DNA TGTGCCAGTAGTTATGGGAGTGGCAATCAGCCCCAGCATTTT.

The chain joins TRBV5-3 to TRBJ1-1, with a possible D match to TRBD1 (5 bases). TRBV5-3 is reported as an ORF; its role is uncertain. Deletions cut 4 bases from V and 3 bases from J, with 10 bases between. This CDR3 contains 13 residues. CDR3 sequence: CARSRGRHTEAFF. The CDR3 DNA reads TGTGCCAGAAGCCGGGGACGGCACACTGAAGCTTTCTTT.

The V and J genes are TRBV28 and TRBJ2-1; TRBD2 might be the D (5 bases). The germline V and J ends were trimmed by 6 bases and 0 bases, with 18 bases remaining between them. The CDR3 length is 17 residues. Germline V gene sequence: CDR1 MDHEN, CDR2 SYDVKM. DNA for the CDR3: TGTGCCAGCAGCCAGGCTTTTCGAGGGATCTCCTACAATGAGCAGTTCTTC. As protein: CASSQAFRGISYNEQFF.

The chain joins TRBV7-9 to TRBJ2-7; a weak D match, TRBD1 (5 bases). CDR3 length: 15 amino acids. With 5 bases removed from V and 4 bases from J, the gap between germline ends came to 18 bases. The germline V gene has CDR1 SEHNR and CDR2 FQNEAQ (reference sequence). The CDR3 coding sequence is TGTGCCAGCAGCCCAAAGGGGTCTCCCACGTACGAGCAGTACTTC. The encoded protein is CASSPKGSPTYEQYF.

V is TRBV11-2 and J is TRBJ2-3, with 9 nucleotides matching TRBD2. Unmatched junction bases numbered 10, after V lost 5 bases and J lost 1 base. Germline-derived CDR1 and CDR2 are SGHAT and FQNNGV. The CDR3 covers 17 residues. The DNA for the CDR3 is TGTGCCAGCAGCCCAACAGAGCGGGGGGACCGCACAGATACGCAGTATTTT. This gives the protein CASSPTERGDRTDTQYF.

This chain joins TRBV27 and TRBJ2-7, with 10 bases that match TRBD1. The germline V gene has CDR1 MNHEY and CDR2 SMNVEV (reference sequence). The CDR3 contains 14 residues. Trimming cost V 3 bases and J 7 bases; bases outside gene matches: 6. CDR3 residues: CASSLGQGRGEQYF. The CDR3 region has the DNA TGTGCCAGCAGTTTGGGACAGGGGCGTGGGGAGCAGTACTTC.

This chain links TRBV5-1 with TRBJ2-7; 8 nucleotides align to TRBD2. The CDR3 is made up of 15 amino acids. Trimming took 4 bases from V and 6 from J; bases not matched to a gene: 12. Germline CDR1 and CDR2: SGHRS and YFSETQ. In DNA, the CDR3 is TGCGCCAGCAGCCAAGCGCGGGAGGTAAAAACCGAGCAGTACTTC. Translated: CASSQAREVKTEQYF.

This chain connects TRBV29-1 to TRBJ2-1, with 9 bases identical to TRBD2. The CDR3 length is 12 residues. CDR1 and CDR2 (germline): SQVTM, ANQGSEA. After removal of 5 bases from V and 9 bases from J, the junction contained 5 bases not matched to a gene. The CDR3 reads CSVPGTSSEQFF. The CDR3, as DNA: TGCAGCGTTCCCGGGACTAGCTCTGAGCAGTTCTTC.

V gene TRBV13 combines with J gene TRBJ2-1; no reliable D call. V lost 3 bases and J 0 bases, leaving 3 bases between the germline ends. This CDR3 is built from 13 residues. Germline lookup yields CDR1 PRHDT and CDR2 FYEKMQ (reference sequence). The DNA of the CDR3 is TGTGCCAGCAGCTTGCGCTCCTACAATGAGCAGTTCTTC. It codes for CASSLRSYNEQFF.

V and J are TRBV2 and TRBJ1-5, with D unresolved. The CDR3 runs 17 residues. Germline V gene data show CDR1 as SNHLY and CDR2 as FYNNEI. V shed 3 bases and J shed 1 base, with 16 bases lying between them. CDR3 sequence (DNA): TGTGCCAGCAGTGAGTTCGCTTCGGGTTTGAGCAATCAGCCCCAGCATTTT. Translating gives CASSEFASGLSNQPQHF.

V is TRBV7-2 and J is TRBJ1-4; D is undetermined. This CDR3 is built from 16 residues. The V gene lost 3 bases and the J gene lost 2 bases, with 13 bases spanning the gap. CDR1 and CDR2 (germline): SGHTA, FQGNSA. The CDR3 DNA follows: TGTGCCAGCAGCTTGCGAGTGGGGTTGACTAATGAAAAACTGTTTTTT. It yields the protein CASSLRVGLTNEKLFF.

The chain uses TRBV19 and TRBJ1-1; 9 nucleotides agree with TRBD1. V shed 6 bases, J shed 5 bases, and the junction held 7 bases outside the gene matches. The CDR3 extends over 14 amino acids. In germline, CDR1 is LNHDA, CDR2 SQIVND (reference sequence). CDR3 bases: TGTGCCAGTAGCGACAGGGGGGTGGGAACTGAAGCTTTCTTT. It codes for CASSDRGVGTEAFF.

This chain connects TRBV25-1 to TRBJ2-1; 8 bases are a match to TRBD1. The CDR3 consists of 11 residues. V was pared by 6 bases and J by 12 bases, with 4 bases of the junction left unmatched. Per germline, CDR1 MGHDK and CDR2 SYGVNS. CDR3 sequence reads: CASRAGTGQFF. In DNA, the CDR3 is TGTGCCAGCAGAGCAGGGACAGGGCAGTTCTTC. Complete variable domain (other parts from reference TRBV25-1 and TRBJ2-1): EADIYQTPRYLVIGTGKKITLECSQTMGHDKMYWYQQDPGMELHLIHYSYGVNSTEKGDLSSESTVSRIRTEHFPLTLESARPSHTSQYLCASRAGTGQFFGPGTRLTVL.

The V call is TRBV28, the J call TRBJ2-5; TRBD2 agrees at 9 bases. The CDR3 has 17 residues. The V gene end was trimmed by 2 bases and the J gene end by 2 bases; junction bases not matched to a gene: 9. Looked up from germline, CDR1 is MDHEN and CDR2 is SYDVKM. The CDR3 DNA sequence: TGTGCCAGCAGTTTAGTAGCGGGAGCTTTCACTCAAGAGACCCAGTACTTC. This sequence encodes CASSLVAGAFTQETQYF.

This sequence joins TRBV27 and TRBJ2-5; a possible D gene is TRBD1 (6 bases). The DNA end lines up better with TRBJ2-7; the J call may be wrong. The CDR3 runs to 14 residues. CDR1 is MNHEY, CDR2 SMNVEV, per germline (reference sequence). Written as DNA, the CDR3 is TGTGCCAGCAAGGACCAGGGGCACCTCTACGAGCAGTACTTC. Its translation is CASKDQGHLYEQYF.